The source of this TCR beta chain is a study of siplizumab effects on memory and regulatory T cells. CDR3 size: 15 residues. The V gene end was trimmed by 5 bases and the J gene end by 5 bases; junction bases not matched to a gene: 8. Per germline, CDR1 LNHDA and CDR2 SQIVND (reference sequence). Method: immunoSEQ multiplex PCR; TCRdb's copy keeps in-frame clones and lacks some. Of 100,000 or so clones listed, just over 90% are singletons. In regard to this clone: What it recognizes is unknown.

Study-level results: The diversity of naive T cells seemed greater than that of memory cells, and their alloresponse contribution seemed major.

The sequence derives from a human donor in good health. The specimen sequenced was CD4+ T cells sorted from blood. This chain links TRBV19 with TRBJ2-2, with 7 bases that match TRBD1. CDR3 in amino acids: CASSADRVGTGELFF. The DNA for the CDR3 is TGTGCCAGTAGTGCCGACAGGGTTGGGACCGGGGAGCTGTTTTTT. The full variable domain, rest sourced from reference TRBV19 and TRBJ2-2, is DGGITQSPKYLFRKEGQNVTLSCEQNLNHDAMYWYRQDPGQGLRLIYYSQIVNDFQKGDIAEGYSVSREKKESFPLTVTSAQKNPTAFYLCASSADRVGTGELFFGEGSRLTVL.